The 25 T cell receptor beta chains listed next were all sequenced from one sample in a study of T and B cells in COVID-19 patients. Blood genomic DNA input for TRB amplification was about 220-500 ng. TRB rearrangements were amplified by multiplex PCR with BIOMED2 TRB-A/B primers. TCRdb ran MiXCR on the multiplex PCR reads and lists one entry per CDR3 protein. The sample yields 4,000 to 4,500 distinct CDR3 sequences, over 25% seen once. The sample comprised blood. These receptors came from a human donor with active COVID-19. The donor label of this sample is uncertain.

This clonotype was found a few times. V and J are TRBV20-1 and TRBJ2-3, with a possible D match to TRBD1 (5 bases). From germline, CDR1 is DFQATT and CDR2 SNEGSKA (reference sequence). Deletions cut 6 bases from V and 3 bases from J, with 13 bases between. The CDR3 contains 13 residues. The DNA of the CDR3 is TGCAGTGCCGTACAGGCCTCGACAGATACGCAGTATTTT. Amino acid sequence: CSAVQASTDTQYF.

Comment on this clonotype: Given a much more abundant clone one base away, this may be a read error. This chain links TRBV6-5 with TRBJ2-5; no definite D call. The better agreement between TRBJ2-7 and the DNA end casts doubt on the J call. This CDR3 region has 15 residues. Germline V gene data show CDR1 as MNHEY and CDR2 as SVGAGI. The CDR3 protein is CASSYSSLGYYEQYF. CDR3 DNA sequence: TGTGCCAGCAGTTACTCGAGCCTTGGTTACTACGAGCAGTACTTC.

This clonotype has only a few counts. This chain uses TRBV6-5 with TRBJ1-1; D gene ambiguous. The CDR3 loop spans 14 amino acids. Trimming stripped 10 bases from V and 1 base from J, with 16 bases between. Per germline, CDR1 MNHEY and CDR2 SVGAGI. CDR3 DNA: TGTGCCACCTTAAGAGACGGTGGGAACACTGAAGCTTTCTTT. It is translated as CATLRDGGNTEAFF.

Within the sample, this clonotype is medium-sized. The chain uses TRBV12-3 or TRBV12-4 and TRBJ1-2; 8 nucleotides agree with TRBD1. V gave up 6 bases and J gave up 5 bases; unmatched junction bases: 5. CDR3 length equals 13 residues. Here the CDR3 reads CASRGRTGYGYTF. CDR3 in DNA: TGTGCCAGCAGGGGTCGGACAGGGTATGGCTACACCTTC.

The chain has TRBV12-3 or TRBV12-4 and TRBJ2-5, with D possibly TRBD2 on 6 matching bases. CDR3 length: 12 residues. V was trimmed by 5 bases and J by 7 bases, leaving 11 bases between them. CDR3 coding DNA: TGTGCCAGCAGTCCCTCCGGGGGGACCCAGTACTTC. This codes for CASSPSGGTQYF.

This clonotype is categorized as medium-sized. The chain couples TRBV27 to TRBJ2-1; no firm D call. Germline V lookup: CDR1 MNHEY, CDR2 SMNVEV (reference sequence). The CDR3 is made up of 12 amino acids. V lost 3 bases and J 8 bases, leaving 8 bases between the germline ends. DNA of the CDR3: TGTGCCAGCAGTTTCCGGAGAGATGAGCAGTTCTTC. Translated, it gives CASSFRRDEQFF.

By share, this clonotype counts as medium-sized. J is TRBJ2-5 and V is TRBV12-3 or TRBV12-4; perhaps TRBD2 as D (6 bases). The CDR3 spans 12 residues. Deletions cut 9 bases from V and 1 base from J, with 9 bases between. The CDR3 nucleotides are TGTGCCAGTTCCGGGGGCCAAGAGACCCAGTACTTC. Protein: CASSGGQETQYF.

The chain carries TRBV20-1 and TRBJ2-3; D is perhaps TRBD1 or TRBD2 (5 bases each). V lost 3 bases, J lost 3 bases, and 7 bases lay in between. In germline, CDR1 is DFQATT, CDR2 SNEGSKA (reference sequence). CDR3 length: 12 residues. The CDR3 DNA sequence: TGCAGTGCTAGGGGGGATACAGATACGCAGTATTTT. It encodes CSARGDTDTQYF.

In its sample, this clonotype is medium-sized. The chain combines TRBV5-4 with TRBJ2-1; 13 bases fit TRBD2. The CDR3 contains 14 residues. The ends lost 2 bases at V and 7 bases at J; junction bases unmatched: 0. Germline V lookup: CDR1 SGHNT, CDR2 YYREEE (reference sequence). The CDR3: CASSLLAGGNEQFF. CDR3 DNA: TGTGCCAGCAGCTTACTAGCGGGGGGGAATGAGCAGTTCTTC.

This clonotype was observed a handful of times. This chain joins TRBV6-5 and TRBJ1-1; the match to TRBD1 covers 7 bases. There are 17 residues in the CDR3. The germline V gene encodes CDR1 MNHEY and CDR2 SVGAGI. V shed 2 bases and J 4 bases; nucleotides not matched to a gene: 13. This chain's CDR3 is CASSYRGVQGGATEAFF. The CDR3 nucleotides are TGTGCCAGCAGTTACAGGGGGGTGCAGGGGGGAGCCACTGAAGCTTTCTTT.

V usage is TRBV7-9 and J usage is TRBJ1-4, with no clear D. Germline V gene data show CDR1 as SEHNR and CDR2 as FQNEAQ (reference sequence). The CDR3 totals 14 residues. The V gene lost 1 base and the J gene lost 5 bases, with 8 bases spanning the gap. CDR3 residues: CASSLVGPNEKLFF. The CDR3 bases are TGTGCCAGCAGCTTAGTAGGACCCAATGAAAAACTGTTTTTT.

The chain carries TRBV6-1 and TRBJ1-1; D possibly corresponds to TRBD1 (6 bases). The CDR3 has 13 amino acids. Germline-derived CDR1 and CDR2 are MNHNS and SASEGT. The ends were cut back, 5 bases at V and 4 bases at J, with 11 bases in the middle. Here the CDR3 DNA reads TGTGCCAGCAGTTTCGACAGGATCACTGAAGCTTTCTTT. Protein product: CASSFDRITEAFF.

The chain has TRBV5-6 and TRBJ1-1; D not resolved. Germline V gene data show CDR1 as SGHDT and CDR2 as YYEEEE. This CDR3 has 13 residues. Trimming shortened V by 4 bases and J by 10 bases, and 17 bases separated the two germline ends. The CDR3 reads CASSPGAGGVAFF. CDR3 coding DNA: TGTGCCAGCAGCCCTGGCGCAGGTGGTGTAGCTTTCTTT.

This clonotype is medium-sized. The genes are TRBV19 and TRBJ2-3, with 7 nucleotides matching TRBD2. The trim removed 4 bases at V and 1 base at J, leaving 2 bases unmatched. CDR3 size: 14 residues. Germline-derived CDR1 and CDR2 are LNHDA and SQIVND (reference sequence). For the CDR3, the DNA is TGTGCCAGTAGTACCAGCGGGGGCACAGATACGCAGTATTTT. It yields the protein CASSTSGGTDTQYF.

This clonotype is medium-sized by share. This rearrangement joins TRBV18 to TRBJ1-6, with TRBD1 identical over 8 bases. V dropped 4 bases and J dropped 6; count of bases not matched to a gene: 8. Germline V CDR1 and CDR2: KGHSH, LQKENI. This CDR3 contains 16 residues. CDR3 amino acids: CASSLVGQDGNSPLHF. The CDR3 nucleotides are TGTGCCAGCTCACTTGTGGGACAGGATGGTAATTCACCCCTCCACTTT.

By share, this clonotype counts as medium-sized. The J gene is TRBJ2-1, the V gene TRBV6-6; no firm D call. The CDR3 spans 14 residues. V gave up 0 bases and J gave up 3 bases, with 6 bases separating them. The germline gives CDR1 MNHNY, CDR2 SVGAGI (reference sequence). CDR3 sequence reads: CASSYSTVYNEQFF. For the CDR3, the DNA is TGTGCCAGCAGTTACTCAACAGTCTACAATGAGCAGTTCTTC.

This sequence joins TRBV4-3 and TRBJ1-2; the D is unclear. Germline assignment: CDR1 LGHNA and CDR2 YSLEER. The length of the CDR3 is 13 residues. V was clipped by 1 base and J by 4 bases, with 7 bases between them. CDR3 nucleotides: TGCGCCAGCAGCCAAGGAAAAGCCTATGGCTACACCTTC. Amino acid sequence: CASSQGKAYGYTF.

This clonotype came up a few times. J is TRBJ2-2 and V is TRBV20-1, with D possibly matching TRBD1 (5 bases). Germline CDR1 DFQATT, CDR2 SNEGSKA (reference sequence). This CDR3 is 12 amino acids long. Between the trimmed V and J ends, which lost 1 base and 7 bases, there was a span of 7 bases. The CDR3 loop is CSARVGDGELFF. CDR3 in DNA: TGCAGTGCTAGAGTAGGGGACGGGGAGCTGTTTTTT.

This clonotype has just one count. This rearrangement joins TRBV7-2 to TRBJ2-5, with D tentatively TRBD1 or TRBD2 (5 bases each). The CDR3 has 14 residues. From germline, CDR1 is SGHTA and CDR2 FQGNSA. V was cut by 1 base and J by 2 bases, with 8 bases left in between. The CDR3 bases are TGTGCCAGCAGCTTAGGGGGGAATCAAGAGACCCAGTACTTC. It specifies CASSLGGNQETQYF.

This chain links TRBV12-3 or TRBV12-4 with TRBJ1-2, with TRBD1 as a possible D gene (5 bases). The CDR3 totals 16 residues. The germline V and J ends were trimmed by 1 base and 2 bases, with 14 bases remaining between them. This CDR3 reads CASSLGGARANYGYTF. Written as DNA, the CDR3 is TGTGCCAGCAGTTTAGGGGGCGCCCGGGCAAACTATGGCTACACCTTC.

This chain's CDR3 is CSARAGVPLHF. CDR3 sequence (DNA): TGCAGTGCTAGGGCAGGGGTACCCCTCCACTTT. The chain combines TRBV20-1 with TRBJ1-6; tentatively, D is TRBD1 (6 bases). The CDR3 totals 11 residues. Trimming removed 3 bases from V and 12 bases from J, with 9 bases in between. Germline loops: CDR1 DFQATT, CDR2 SNEGSKA (reference sequence).

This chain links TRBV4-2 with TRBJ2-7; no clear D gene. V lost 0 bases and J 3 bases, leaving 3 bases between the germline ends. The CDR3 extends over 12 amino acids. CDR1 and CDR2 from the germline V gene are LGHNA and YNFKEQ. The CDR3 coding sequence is TGTGCCAGCAGCCAAGATTTCTACGAGCAGTACTTC. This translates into CASSQDFYEQYF.

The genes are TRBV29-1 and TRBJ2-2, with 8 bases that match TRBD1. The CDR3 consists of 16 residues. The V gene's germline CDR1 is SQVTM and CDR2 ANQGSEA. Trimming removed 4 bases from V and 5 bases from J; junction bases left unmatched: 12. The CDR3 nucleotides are TGCAGCGTTGGTCACGGACAGGGCGTTGGGACCGGGGAGCTGTTTTTT. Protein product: CSVGHGQGVGTGELFF.

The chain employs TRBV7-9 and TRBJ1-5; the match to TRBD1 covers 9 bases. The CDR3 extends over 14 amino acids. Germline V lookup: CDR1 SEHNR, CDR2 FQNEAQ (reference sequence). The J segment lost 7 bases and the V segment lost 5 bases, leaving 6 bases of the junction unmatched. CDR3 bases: TGTGCCAGCAGCCCGGGACAGGGTTGCCAGCCCCAGCATTTT. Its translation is CASSPGQGCQPQHF.

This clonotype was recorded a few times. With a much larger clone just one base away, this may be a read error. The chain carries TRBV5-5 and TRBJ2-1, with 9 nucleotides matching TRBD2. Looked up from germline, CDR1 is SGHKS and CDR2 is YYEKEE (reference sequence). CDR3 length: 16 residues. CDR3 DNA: TGTGCCAGAAGCTTGGCCGAAATAGCGGGGGCTCAAGAGCAGTTCTTC. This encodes CARSLAEIAGAQEQFF.